The present T cell receptor beta chain was sequenced within a study of beta chain features in type 1 diabetes. Germline lookup yields CDR1 DFQATT and CDR2 SNEGSKA (reference sequence). V lost 5 bases to trimming and J lost 9 bases, with 14 bases between them. The length of the CDR3 is 11 residues. In regard to this clone: As yet, its antigen is unknown.

The authors reverse transcribed all of the isolated RNA, so sequencing captured expressed TCRB transcripts. The protocol was immunoSEQ multiplex PCR, while the TCRdb copy is restricted to in-frame clones and leaves out a portion. Of some 370,000 clones listed, around a tenth are singletons. Whole-study results and caveats: All four CD4+ subsets of Type 1 diabetes patients contained TCRB CDR3s that were moderately but significantly shorter.

This clonotype was sampled from a man aged 30-40 years with type 1 diabetes. The chain uses TRBV20-1 and TRBJ2-7, with a weak D call TRBD2 (6 bases). Specimen: central memory CD4+ T cells from blood. CDR3: CSAAAREVQYF. The CDR3 DNA sequence: TGCAGTGCTGCAGCGAGGGAGGTGCAGTACTTC.